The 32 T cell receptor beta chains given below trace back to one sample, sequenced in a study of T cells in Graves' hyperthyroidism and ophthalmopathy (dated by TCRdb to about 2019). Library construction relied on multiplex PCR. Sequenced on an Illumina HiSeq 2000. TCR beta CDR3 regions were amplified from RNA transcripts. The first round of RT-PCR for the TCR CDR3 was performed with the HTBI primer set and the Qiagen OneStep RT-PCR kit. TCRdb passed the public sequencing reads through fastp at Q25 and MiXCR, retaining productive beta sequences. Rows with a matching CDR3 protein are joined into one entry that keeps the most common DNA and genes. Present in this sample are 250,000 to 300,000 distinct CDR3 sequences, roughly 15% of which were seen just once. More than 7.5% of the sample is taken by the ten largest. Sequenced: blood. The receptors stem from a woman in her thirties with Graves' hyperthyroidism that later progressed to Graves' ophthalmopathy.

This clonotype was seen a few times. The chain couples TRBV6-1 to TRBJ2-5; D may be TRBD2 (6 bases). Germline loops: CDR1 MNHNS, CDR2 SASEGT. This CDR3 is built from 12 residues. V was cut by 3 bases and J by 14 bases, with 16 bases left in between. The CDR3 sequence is CASSDFKGLTYF. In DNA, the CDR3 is TGTGCCAGCAGTGATTTTAAGGGACTCACATACTTC.

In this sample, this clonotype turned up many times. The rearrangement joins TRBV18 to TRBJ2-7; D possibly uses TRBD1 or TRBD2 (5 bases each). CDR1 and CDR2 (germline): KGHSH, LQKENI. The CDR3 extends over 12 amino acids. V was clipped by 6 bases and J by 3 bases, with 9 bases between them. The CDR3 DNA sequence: TGTGCCAGCTCCGGGGCCAGCTACGAGCAGTACTTC. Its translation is CASSGASYEQYF.

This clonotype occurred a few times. This chain's CDR3 is CASSQDARNTEAFF. CDR3 nucleotides: TGCGCCAGCAGCCAAGACGCGAGGAACACTGAAGCTTTCTTT. The rearrangement joins TRBV4-1 to TRBJ1-1; D is undetermined. The V gene's germline CDR1 is MGHRA and CDR2 YSYEKL. The germline V and J ends were trimmed by 0 bases and 1 base, with 6 bases remaining between them. This CDR3 spans 14 amino acids.

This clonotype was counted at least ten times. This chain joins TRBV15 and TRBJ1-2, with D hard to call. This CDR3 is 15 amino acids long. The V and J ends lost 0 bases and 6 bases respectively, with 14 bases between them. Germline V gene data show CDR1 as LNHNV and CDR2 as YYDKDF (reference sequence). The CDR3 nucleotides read TGTGCCACCAGCAGAGATGGTCGGGAGGAAGATGGCTACACCTTC. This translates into CATSRDGREEDGYTF.

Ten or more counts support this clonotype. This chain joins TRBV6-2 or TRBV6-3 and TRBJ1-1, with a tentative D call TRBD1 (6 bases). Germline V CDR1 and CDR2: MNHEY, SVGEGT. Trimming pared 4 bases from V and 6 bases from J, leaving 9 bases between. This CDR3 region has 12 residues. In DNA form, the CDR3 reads TGTGCCAGCAGTTCCACAGGGTCTGAAGCTTTCTTT. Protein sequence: CASSSTGSEAFF.

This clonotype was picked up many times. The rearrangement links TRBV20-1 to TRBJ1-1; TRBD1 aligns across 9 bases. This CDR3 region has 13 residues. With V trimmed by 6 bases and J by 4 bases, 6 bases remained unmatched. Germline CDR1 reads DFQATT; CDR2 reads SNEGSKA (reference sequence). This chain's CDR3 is CSAPGQGFTEAFF. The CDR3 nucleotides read TGCAGTGCCCCGGGACAGGGTTTCACTGAAGCTTTCTTT.

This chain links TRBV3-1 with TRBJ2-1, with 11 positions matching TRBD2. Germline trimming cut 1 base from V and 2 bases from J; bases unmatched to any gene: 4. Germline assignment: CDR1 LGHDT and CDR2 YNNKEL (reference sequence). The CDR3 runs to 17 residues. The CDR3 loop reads CASSQGSGGGPYNEQFF. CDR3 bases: TGTGCCAGCAGCCAAGGTAGCGGGGGGGGCCCCTACAATGAGCAGTTCTTC.

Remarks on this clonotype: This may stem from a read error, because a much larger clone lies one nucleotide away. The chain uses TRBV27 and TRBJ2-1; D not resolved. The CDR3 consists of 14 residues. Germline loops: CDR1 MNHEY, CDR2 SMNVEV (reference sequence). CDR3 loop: CASSLETDLNGQFF. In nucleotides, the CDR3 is TGTGCCAGCAGTTTGGAGACCGATCTAAATGGGCAGTTCTTC.

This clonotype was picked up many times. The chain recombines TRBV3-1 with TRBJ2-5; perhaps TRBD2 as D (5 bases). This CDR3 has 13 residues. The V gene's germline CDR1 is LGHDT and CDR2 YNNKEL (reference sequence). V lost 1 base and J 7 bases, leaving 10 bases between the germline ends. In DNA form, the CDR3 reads TGTGCCAGCAGCCAAGCCGCGGGCGGGACCCAGTACTTC. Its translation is CASSQAAGGTQYF.

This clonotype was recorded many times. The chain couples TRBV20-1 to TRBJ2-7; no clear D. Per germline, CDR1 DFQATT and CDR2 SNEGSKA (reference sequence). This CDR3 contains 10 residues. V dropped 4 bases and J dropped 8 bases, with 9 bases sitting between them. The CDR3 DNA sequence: TGCAGTGCTAACCTTATGAAGCAGTACTTC. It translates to CSANLMKQYF.

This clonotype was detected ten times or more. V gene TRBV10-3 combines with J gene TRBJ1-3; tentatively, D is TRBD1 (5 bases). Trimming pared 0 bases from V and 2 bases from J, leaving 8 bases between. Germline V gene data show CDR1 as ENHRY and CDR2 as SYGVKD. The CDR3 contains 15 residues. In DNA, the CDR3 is TGTGCCATCAGTGAGTCCTGGGGCACTGGAAACACCATATATTTT. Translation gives CAISESWGTGNTIYF.

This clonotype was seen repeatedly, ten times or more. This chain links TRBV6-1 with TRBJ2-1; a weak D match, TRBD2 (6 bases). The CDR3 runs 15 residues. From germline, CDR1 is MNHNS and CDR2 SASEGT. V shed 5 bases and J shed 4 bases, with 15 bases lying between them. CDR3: CASSFSLASYNEQFF. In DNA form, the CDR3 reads TGTGCCAGCAGTTTTAGTCTAGCGAGTTACAATGAGCAGTTCTTC.

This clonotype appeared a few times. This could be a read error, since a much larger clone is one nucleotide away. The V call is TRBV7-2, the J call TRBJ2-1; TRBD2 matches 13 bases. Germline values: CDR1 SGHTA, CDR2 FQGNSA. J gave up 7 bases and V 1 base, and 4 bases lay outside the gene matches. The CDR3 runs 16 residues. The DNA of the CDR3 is TGTGCCAGCAGCTTAGATTGGACTAGCGGGAGAAATGAGCAGTTCTTC. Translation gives CASSLDWTSGRNEQFF.

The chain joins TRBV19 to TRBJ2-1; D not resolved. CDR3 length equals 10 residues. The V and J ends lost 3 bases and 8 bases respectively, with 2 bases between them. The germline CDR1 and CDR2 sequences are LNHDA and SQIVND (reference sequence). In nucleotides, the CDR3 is TGTGCCAGTAGTATTTATGAGCAGTTCTTC. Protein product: CASSIYEQFF. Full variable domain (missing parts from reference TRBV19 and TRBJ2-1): DGGITQSPKYLFRKEGQNVTLSCEQNLNHDAMYWYRQDPGQGLRLIYYSQIVNDFQKGDIAEGYSVSREKKESFPLTVTSAQKNPTAFYLCASSIYEQFFGPGTRLTVL.

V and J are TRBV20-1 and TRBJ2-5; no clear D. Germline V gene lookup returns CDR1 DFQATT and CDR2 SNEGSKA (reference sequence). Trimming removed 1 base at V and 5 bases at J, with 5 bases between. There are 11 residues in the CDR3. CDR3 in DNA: TGCAGTGCTAGAGCAATGGAGACCCAGTACTTC. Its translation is CSARAMETQYF.

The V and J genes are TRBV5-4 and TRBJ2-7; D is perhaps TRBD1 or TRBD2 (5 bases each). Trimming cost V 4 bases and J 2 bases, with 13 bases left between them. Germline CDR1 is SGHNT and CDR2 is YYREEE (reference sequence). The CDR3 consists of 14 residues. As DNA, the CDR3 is TGTGCCAGCAGCCTACGGGACGCACCCTACGAGCAGTACTTC. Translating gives CASSLRDAPYEQYF.

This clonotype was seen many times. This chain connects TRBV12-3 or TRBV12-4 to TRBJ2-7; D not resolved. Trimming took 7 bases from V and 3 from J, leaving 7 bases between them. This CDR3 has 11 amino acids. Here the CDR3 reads CASTTGYEQYF. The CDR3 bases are TGTGCCAGCACCACGGGCTACGAGCAGTACTTC.

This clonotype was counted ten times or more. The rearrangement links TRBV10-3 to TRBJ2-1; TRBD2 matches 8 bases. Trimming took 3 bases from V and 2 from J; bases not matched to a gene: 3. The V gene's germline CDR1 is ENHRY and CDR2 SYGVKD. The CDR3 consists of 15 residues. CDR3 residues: CAISDRSGTYNEQFF. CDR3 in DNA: TGTGCCATCAGTGACCGTAGCGGGACCTACAATGAGCAGTTCTTC.

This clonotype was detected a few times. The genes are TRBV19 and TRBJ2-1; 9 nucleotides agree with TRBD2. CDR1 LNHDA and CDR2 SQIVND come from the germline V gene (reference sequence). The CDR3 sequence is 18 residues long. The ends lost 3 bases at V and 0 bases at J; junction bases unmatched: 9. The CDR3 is CASSMWQGSGSSYNEQFF. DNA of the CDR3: TGTGCCAGTAGTATGTGGCAGGGTAGCGGGAGCTCCTACAATGAGCAGTTCTTC.

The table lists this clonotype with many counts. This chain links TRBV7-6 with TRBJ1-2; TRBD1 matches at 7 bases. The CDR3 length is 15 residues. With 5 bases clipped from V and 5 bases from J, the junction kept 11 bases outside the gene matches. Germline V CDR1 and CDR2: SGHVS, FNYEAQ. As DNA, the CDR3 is TGTGCCAGCAGCCCTACAGGGAAGGGGGCATATGGCTACACCTTC. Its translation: CASSPTGKGAYGYTF.

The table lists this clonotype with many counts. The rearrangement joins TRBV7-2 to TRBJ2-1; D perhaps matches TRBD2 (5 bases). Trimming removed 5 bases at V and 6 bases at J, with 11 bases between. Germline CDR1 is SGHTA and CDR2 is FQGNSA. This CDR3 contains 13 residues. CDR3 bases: TGTGCCAGCAGCCCAGCGGAGGCCAATGAGCAGTTCTTC. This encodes CASSPAEANEQFF.

CDR3: CASRSELVPFRQYF. DNA for the CDR3: TGTGCCAGCCGGTCTGAACTAGTTCCCTTTAGGCAGTACTTC. V gene TRBV27 combines with J gene TRBJ2-7; possible D gene TRBD2, 5 bases. Germline CDR1 reads MNHEY; CDR2 reads SMNVEV (reference sequence). Trimming removed 8 bases at V and 9 bases at J, with 23 bases between. This CDR3 region has 14 residues.

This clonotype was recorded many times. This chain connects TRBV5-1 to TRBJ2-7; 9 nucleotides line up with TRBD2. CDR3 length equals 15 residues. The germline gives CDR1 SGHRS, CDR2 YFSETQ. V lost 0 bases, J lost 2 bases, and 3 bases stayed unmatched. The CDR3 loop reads CASSLDSGGTYEQYF. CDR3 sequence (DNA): TGCGCCAGCAGCTTGGATAGCGGGGGAACCTACGAGCAGTACTTC.

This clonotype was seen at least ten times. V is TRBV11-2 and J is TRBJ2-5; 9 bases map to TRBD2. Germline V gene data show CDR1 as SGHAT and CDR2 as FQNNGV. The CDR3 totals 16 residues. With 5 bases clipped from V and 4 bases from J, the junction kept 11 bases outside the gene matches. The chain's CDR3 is CASSARLAERGETQYF. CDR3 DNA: TGTGCCAGCAGCGCTCGACTAGCGGAGCGGGGAGAGACCCAGTACTTC.

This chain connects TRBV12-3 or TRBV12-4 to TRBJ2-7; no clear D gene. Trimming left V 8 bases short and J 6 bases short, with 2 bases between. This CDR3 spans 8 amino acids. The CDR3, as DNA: TGTGCCAGCGGCGAGCAGTACTTC. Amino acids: CASGEQYF.

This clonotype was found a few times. CDR3 in amino acids: CASSYSQSSYNEQFF. CDR3 DNA: TGTGCCAGCAGTTACTCCCAGAGCTCCTACAATGAGCAGTTCTTC. V is TRBV6-5 and J is TRBJ2-1, with unresolved D. The germline V gene has CDR1 MNHEY and CDR2 SVGAGI. V gave up 0 bases and J gave up 0 bases, with 6 bases separating them. The CDR3 has 15 amino acids.

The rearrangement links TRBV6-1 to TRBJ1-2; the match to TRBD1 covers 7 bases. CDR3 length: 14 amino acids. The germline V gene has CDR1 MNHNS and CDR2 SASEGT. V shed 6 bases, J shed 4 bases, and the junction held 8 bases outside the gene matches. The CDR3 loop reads CASSTQGGIYGYTF. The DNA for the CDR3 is TGTGCCAGCAGCACCCAGGGGGGGATCTATGGCTACACCTTC.

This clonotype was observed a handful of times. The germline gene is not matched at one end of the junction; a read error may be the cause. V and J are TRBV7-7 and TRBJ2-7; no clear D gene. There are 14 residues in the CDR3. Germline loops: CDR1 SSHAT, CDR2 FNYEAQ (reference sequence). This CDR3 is CASSSLIGSREQYF. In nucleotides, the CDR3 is TGTGCTAGCAGCTCCCTCATCGGTAGCCGCGAGCAGTACTTC.

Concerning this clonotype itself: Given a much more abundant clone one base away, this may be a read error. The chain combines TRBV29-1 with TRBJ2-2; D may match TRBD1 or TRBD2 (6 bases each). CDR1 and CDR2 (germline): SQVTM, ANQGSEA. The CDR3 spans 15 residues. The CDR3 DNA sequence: TGCAGCGTTGAAGAGTGGGACACCCCCGGCGGGGAGCTGTTGTTT. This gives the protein CSVEEWDTPGGELLF.

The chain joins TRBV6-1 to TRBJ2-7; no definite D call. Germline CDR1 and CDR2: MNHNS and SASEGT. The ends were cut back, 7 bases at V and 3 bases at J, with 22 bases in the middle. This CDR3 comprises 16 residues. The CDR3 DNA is TGTGCCAGCACTACACGGTACGGGTTGAAGGTCTACGAGCAGTACTTC. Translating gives CASTTRYGLKVYEQYF.

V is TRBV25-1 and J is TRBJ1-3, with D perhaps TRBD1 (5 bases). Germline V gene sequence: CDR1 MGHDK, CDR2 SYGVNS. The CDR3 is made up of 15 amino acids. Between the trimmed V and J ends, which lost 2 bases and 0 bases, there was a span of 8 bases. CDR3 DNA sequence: TGTGCCAGCAGTGAAGGGGGTCCCTCTGGAAACACCATATATTTT. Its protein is CASSEGGPSGNTIYF.

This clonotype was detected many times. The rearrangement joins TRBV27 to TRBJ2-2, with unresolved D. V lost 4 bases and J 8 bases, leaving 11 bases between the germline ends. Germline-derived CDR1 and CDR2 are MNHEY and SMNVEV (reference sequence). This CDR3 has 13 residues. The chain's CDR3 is CASSSLPGGELFF. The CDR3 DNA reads TGTGCCAGCAGTTCACTCCCAGGTGGGGAGCTGTTTTTT.